This T cell receptor (beta chain) was sequenced in a study of T cell repertoires in cytomegalovirus infection. As for the study in general: Matching HLA type, along with CMV infection, was indicated by public TCR beta signatures. Overall study results and limits: HLA-C-restricted CMV clonotypes gave the most frequent clonotype in two of eight donors. Cumulative frequency of public TCR beta families picked out carriers of CMV plus the relevant HLA.

TCRdb re-derived calls from the reads in MiXCR, one entry per CDR3 protein. The sample shows 250,000 or so distinct CDR3 sequences, roughly 9% of them seen only once. Trimming pared 6 bases from V and 4 bases from J, leaving 10 bases between. The CDR3 loop spans 13 amino acids. The V gene's germline CDR1 is MNHEY and CDR2 SMNVEV (reference sequence). Worth noting for this clonotype: Its antigen remains unidentified.

Sequenced sample: PBMCs. The V gene is TRBV27, the J gene TRBJ1-5; D ambiguous. The clonotype originates from a human donor in good health (CMV status not recorded). Some clones in this sample may be carry-over from other donors' samples. The CDR3 is CASRDQVNQPQHF. Written as DNA, the CDR3 is TGTGCCAGCAGGGACCAGGTTAATCAGCCCCAGCATTTT.